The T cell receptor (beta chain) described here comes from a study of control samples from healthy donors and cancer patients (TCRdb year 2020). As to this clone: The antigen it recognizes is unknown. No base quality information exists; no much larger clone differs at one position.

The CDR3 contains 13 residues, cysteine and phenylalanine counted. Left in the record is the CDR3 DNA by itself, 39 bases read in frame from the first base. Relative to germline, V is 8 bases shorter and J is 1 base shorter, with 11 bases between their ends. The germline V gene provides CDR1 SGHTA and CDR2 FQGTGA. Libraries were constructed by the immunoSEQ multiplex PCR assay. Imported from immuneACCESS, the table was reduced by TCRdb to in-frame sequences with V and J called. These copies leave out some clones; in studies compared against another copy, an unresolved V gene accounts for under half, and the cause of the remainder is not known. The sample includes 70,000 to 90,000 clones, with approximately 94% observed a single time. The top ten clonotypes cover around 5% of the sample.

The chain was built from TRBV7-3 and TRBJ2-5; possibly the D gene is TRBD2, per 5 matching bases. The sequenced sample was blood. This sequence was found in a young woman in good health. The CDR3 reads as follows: CASAARAQETQYF. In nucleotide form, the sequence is TGTGCCAGCGCAGCGCGGGCCCAAGAGACCCAGTACTTC.